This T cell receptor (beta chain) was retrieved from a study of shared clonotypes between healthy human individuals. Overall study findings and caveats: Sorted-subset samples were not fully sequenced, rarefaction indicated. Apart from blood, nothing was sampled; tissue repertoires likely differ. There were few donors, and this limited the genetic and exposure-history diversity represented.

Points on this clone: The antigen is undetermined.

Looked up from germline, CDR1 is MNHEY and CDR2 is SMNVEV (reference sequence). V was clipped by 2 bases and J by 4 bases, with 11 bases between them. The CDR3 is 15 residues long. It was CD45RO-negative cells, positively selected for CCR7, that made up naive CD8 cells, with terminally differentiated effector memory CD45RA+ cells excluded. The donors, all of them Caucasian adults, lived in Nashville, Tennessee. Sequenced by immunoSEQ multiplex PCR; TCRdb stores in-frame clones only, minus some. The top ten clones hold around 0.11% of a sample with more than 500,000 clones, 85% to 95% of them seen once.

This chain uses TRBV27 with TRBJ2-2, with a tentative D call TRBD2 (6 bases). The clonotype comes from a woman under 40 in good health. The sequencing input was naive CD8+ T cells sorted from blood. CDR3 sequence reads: CASSLGGRPTGELFF. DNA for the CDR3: TGTGCCAGCAGTTTAGGAGGGAGGCCCACCGGGGAGCTGTTTTTT.